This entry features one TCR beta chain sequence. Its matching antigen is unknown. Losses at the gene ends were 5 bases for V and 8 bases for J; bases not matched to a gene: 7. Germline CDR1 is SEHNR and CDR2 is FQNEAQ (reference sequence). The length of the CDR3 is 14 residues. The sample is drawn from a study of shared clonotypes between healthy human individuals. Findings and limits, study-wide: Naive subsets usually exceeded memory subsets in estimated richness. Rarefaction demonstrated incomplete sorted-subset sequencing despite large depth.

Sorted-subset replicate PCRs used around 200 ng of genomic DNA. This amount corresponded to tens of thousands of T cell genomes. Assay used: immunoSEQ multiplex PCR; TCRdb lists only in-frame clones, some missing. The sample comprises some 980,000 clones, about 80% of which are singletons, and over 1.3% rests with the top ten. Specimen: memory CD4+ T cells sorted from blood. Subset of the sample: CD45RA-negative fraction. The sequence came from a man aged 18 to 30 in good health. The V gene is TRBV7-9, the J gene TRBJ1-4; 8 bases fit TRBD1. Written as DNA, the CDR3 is TGTGCCAGCAGCCGAGGACAGGGTCGGGAAAAACTGTTTTTT. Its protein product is CASSRGQGREKLFF.